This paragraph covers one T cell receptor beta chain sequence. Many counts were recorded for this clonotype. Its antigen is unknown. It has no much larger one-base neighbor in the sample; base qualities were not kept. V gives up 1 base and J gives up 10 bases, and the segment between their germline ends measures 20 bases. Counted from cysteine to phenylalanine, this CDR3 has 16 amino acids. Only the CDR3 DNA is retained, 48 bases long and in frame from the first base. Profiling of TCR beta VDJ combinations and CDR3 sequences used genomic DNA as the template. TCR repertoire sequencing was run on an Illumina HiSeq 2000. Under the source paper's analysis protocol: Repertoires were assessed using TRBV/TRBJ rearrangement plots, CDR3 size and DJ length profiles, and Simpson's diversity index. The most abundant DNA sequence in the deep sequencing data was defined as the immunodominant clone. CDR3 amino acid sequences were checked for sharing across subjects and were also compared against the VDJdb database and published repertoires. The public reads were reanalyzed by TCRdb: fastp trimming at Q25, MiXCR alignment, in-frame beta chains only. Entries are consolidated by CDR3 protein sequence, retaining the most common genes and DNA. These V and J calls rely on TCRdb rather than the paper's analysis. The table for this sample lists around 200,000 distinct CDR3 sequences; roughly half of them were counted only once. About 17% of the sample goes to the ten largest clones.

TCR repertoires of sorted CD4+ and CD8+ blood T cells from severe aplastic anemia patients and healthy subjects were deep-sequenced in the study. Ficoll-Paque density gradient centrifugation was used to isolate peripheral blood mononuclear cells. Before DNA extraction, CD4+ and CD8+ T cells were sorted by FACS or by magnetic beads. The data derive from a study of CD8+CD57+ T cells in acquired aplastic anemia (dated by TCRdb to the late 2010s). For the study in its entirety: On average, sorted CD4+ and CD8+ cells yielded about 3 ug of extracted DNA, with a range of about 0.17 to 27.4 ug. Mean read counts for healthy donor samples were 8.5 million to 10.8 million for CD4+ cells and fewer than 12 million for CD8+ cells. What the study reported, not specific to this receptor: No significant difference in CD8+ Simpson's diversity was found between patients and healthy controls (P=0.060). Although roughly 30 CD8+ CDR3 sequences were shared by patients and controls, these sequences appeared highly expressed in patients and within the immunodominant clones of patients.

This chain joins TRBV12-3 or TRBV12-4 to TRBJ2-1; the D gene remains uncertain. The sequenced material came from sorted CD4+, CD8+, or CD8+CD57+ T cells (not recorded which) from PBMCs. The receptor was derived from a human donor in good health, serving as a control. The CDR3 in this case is CASSLGVAYHTEEQFF. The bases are TGTGCCAGCAGTTTAGGAGTGGCGTACCATACGGAGGAGCAGTTCTTC.